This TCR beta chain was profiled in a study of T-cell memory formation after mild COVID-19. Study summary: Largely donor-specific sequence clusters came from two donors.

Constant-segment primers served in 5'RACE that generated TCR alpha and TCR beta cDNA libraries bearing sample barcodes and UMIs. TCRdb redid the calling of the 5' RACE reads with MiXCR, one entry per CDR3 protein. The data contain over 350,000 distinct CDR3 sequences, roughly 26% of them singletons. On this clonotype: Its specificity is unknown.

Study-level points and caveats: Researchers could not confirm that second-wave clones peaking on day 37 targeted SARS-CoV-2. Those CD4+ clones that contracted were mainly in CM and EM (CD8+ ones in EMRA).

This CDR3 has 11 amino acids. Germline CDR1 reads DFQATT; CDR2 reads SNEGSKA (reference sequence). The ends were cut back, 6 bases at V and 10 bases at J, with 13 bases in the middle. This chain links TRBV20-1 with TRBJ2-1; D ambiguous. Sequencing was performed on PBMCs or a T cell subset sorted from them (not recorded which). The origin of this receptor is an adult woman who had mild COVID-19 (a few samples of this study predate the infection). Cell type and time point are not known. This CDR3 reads CSASRHQEQFF. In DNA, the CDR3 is TGCAGTGCATCTCGGCATCAGGAGCAGTTCTTC.